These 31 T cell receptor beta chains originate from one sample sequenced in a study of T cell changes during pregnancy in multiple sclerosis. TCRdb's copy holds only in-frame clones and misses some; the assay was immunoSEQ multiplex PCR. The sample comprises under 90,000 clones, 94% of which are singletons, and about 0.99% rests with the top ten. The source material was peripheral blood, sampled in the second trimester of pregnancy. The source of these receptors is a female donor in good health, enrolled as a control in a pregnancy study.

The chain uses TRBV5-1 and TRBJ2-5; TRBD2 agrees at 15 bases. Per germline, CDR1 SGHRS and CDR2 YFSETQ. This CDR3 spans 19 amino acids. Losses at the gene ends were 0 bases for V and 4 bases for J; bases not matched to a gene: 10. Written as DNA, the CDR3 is TGCGCCAGCAGCTTGGAAGGGACTAGCGGGAGGCCGCGGGGAGAGACCCAGTACTTC. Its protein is CASSLEGTSGRPRGETQYF.

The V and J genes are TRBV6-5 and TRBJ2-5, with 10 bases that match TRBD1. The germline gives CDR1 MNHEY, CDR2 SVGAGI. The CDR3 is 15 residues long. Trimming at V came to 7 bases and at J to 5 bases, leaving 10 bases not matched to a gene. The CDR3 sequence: CASTLGQGETETQYF. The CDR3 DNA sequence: TGTGCCAGCACCCTAGGACAGGGGGAGACGGAGACCCAGTACTTC.

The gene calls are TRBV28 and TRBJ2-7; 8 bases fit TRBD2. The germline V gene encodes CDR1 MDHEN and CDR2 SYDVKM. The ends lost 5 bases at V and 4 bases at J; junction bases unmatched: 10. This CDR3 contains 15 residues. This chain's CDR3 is CASSPSGGASYEQYF. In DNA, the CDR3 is TGTGCCAGCAGTCCCTCCGGGGGGGCTAGTTACGAGCAGTACTTC.

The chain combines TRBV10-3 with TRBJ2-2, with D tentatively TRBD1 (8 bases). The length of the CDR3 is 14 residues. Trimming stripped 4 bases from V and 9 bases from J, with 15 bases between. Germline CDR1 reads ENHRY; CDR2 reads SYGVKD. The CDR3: CAISGTGTNWELFF. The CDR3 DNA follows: TGTGCCATCAGTGGGACAGGGACTAACTGGGAGCTGTTTTTT.

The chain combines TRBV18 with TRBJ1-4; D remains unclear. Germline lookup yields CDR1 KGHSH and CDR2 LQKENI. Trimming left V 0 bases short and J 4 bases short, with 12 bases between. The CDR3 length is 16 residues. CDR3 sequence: CASSPPEQSDNEKLFF. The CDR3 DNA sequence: TGTGCCAGCTCACCACCGGAGCAATCTGATAATGAAAAACTGTTTTTT. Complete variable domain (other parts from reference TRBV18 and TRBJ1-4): NAGVMQNPRHLVRRRGQEARLRCSPMKGHSHVYWYRQLPEEGLKFMVYLQKENIIDESGMPKERFSAEFPKEGPSILRIQQVVRGDSAAYFCASSPPEQSDNEKLFFGSGTQLSVL.

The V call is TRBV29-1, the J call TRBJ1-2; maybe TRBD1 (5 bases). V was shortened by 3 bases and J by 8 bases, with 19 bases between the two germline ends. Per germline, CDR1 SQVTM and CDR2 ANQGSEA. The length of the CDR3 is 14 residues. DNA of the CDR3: TGCAGCGTTGATCCCACTGCGGGGACCGGAGGCTACACCTTC. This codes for CSVDPTAGTGGYTF. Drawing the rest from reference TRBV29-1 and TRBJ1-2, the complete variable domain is SAVISQKPSRDICQRGTSLTIQCQVDSQVTMMFWYRQQPGQSLTLIATANQGSEATYESGFVIDKFPISRPNLTFSTLTVSNMSPEDSSIYLCSVDPTAGTGGYTFGSGTRLTVV.

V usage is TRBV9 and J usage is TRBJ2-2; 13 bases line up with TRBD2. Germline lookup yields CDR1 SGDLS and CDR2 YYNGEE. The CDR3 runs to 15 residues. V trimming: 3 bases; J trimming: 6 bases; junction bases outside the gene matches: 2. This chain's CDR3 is CASSGLAGGPGELFF. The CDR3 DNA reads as TGTGCCAGCAGCGGACTAGCGGGAGGTCCCGGGGAGCTGTTTTTT.

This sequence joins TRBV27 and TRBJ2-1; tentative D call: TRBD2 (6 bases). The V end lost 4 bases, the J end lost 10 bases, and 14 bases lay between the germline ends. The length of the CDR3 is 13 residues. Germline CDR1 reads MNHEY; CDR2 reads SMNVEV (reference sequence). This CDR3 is CASSSTRPPEQFF. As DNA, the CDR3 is TGTGCCAGCAGTTCGACTAGACCGCCGGAGCAGTTCTTC.

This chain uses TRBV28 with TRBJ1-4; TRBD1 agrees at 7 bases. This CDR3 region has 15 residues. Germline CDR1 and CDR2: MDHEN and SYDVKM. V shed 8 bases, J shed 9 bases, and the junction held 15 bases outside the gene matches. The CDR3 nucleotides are TGTGCCAGCGCTCAGGGGGGTAGCGCGGTGAAAAAACTGTTTTTT. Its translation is CASAQGGSAVKKLFF.

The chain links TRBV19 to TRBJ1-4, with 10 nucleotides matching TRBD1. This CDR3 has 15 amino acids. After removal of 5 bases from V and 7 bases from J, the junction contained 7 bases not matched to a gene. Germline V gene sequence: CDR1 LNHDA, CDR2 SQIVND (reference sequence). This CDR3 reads CASSSDDRGPEKLFF. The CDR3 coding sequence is TGTGCCAGTAGTTCAGACGACAGGGGGCCTGAAAAACTGTTTTTT.

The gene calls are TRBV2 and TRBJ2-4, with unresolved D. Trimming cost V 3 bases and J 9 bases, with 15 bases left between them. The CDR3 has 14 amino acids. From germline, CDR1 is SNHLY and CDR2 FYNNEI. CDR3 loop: CASSDDQVSFIQYF. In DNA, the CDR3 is TGTGCCAGCAGTGACGATCAGGTTTCATTCATTCAGTACTTC.

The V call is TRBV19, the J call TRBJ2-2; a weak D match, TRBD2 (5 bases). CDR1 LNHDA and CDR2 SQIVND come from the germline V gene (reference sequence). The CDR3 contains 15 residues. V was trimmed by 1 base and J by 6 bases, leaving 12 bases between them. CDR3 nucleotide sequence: TGTGCCAGTAGTATAGTCAGTAACGGGGCCGGGGAGCTGTTTTTT. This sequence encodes CASSIVSNGAGELFF.

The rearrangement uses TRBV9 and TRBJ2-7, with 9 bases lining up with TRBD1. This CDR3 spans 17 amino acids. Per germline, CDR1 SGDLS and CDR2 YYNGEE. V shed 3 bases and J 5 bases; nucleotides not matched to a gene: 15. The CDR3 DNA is TGTGCCAGCAGCGACCTCCCTTGGGGACAGGGATATCACGAGCAGTACTTC. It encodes CASSDLPWGQGYHEQYF.

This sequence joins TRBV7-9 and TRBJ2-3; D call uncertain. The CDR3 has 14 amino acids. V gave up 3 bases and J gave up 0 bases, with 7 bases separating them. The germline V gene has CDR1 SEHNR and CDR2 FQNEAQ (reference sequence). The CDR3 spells CASSLAQSTDTQYF. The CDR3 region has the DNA TGTGCCAGCAGCTTGGCCCAAAGCACAGATACGCAGTATTTT.

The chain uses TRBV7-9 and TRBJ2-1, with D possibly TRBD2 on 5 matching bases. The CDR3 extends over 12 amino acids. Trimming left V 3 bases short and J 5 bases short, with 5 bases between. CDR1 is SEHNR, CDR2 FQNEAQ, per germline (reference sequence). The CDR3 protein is CASSFGDNEQFF. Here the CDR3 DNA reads TGTGCCAGCAGCTTCGGGGACAATGAGCAGTTCTTC.

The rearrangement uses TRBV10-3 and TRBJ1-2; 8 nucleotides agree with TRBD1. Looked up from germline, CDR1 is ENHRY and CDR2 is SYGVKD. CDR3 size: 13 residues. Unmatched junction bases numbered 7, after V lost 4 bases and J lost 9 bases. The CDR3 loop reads CAISVRDRSRYTF. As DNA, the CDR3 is TGTGCCATCAGTGTGAGGGACAGGTCTCGCTACACCTTC.

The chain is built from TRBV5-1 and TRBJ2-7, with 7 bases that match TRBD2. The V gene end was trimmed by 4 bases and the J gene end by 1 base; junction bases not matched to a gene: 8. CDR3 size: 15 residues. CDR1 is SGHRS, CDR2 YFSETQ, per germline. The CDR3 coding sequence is TGCGCCAGCAGCCAGATGGGGGGAGGGTCCTACGAGCAGTACTTC. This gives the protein CASSQMGGGSYEQYF.

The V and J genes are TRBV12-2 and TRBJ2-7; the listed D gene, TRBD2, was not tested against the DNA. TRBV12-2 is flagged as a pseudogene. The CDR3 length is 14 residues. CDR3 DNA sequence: TGTGCAAGTCGCCGCTCTAGAGCTTACTACGAGCAGTACTTC. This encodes CASRRSRAYYEQYF.

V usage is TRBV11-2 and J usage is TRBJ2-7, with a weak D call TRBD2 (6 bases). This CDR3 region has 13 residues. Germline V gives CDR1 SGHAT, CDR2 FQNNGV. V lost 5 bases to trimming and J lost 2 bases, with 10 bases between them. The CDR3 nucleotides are TGTGCCAGCAGCCGACTAGGCCCCTACGAGCAGTACTTC. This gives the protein CASSRLGPYEQYF.

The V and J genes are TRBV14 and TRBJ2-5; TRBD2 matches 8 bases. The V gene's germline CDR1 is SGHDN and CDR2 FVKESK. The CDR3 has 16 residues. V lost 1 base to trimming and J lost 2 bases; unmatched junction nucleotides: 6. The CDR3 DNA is TGTGCCAGCAGCCAAGGAAAGGTAGCGGGGCAAGAGACCCAGTACTTC. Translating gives CASSQGKVAGQETQYF.

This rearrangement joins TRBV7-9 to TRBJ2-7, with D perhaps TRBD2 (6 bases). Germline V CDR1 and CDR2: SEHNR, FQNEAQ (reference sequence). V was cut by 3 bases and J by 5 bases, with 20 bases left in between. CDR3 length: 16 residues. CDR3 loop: CASSFPRSGAYHEQYF. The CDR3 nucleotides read TGTGCCAGCAGCTTCCCTAGATCGGGAGCATACCACGAGCAGTACTTC.

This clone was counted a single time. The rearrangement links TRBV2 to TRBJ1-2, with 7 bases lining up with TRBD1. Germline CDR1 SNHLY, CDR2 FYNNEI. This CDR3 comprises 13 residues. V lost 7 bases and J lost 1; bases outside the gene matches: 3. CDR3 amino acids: CASTTGVNYGYTF. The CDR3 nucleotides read TGTGCCAGCACCACAGGGGTTAACTATGGCTACACCTTC.

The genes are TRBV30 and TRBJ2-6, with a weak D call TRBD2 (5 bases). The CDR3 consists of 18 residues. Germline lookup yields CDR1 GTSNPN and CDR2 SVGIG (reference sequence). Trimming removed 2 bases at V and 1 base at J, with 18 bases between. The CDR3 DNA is TGTGCCTGGAGTAGGTCGAGGGCCCCCGAATCTGGGGCCAACGTCCTGACTTTC. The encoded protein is CAWSRSRAPESGANVLTF.

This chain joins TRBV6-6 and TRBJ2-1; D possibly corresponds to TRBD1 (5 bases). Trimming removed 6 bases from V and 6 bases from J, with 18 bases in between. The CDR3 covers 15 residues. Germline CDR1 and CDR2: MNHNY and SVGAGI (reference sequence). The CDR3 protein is CASRFDSFLGNEQFF. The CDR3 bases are TGTGCCAGCAGATTCGACAGCTTCCTAGGCAATGAGCAGTTCTTC.

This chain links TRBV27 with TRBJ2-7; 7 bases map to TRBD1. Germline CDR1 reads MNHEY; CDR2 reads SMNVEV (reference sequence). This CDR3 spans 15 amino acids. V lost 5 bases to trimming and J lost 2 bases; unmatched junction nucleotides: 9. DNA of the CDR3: TGTGCCAGCAGTCCTAGGACAGGTGCGGCCTACGAGCAGTACTTC. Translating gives CASSPRTGAAYEQYF.

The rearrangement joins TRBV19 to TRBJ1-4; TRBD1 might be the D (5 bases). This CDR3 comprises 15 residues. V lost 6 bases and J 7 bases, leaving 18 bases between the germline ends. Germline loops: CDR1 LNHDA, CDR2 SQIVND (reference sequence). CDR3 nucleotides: TGTGCCAGTAGGCCGTCGGCAGGGTCTATTGAAAAACTGTTTTTT. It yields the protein CASRPSAGSIEKLFF.

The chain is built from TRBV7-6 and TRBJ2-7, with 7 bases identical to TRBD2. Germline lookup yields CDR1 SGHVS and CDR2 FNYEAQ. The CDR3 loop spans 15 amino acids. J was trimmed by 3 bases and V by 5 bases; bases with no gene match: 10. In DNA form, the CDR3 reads TGTGCCAGCAGCCCGCCGAGTAGCGGGTACTACGAGCAGTACTTC. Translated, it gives CASSPPSSGYYEQYF.

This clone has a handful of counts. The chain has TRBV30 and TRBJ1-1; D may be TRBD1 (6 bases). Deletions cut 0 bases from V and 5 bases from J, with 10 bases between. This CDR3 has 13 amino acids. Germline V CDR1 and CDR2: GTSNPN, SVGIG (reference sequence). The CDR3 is CAWSVRRGTEAFF. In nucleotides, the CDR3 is TGTGCCTGGAGTGTACGCAGGGGAACTGAAGCTTTCTTT. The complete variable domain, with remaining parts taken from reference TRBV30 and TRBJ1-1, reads SQTIHQWPATLVQPVGSPLSLECTVEGTSNPNLYWYRQAAGRGLQLLFYSVGIGQISSEVPQNLSASRPQDRQFILSSKKLLLSDSGFYLCAWSVRRGTEAFFGQGTRLTVV.

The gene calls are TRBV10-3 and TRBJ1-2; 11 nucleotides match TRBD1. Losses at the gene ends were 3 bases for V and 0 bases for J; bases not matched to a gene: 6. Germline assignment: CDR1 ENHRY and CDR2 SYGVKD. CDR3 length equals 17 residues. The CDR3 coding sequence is TGTGCCATCAGTGACCCGGGACAGGGGGGTTCTAACTATGGCTACACCTTC. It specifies CAISDPGQGGSNYGYTF.

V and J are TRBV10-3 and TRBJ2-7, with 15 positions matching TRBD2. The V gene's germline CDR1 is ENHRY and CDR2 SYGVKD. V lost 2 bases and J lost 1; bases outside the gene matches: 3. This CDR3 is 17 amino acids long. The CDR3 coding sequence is TGTGCCATCAGTGAGCCGGGACTAGCGGGAGGTTCCTACGAGCAGTACTTC. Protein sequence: CAISEPGLAGGSYEQYF.

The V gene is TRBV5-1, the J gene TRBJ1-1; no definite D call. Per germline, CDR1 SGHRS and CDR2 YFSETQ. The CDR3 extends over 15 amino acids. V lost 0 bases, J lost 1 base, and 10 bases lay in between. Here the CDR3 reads CASSLEGGRNTEAFF. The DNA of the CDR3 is TGCGCCAGCAGCTTGGAGGGAGGCAGGAACACTGAAGCTTTCTTT.